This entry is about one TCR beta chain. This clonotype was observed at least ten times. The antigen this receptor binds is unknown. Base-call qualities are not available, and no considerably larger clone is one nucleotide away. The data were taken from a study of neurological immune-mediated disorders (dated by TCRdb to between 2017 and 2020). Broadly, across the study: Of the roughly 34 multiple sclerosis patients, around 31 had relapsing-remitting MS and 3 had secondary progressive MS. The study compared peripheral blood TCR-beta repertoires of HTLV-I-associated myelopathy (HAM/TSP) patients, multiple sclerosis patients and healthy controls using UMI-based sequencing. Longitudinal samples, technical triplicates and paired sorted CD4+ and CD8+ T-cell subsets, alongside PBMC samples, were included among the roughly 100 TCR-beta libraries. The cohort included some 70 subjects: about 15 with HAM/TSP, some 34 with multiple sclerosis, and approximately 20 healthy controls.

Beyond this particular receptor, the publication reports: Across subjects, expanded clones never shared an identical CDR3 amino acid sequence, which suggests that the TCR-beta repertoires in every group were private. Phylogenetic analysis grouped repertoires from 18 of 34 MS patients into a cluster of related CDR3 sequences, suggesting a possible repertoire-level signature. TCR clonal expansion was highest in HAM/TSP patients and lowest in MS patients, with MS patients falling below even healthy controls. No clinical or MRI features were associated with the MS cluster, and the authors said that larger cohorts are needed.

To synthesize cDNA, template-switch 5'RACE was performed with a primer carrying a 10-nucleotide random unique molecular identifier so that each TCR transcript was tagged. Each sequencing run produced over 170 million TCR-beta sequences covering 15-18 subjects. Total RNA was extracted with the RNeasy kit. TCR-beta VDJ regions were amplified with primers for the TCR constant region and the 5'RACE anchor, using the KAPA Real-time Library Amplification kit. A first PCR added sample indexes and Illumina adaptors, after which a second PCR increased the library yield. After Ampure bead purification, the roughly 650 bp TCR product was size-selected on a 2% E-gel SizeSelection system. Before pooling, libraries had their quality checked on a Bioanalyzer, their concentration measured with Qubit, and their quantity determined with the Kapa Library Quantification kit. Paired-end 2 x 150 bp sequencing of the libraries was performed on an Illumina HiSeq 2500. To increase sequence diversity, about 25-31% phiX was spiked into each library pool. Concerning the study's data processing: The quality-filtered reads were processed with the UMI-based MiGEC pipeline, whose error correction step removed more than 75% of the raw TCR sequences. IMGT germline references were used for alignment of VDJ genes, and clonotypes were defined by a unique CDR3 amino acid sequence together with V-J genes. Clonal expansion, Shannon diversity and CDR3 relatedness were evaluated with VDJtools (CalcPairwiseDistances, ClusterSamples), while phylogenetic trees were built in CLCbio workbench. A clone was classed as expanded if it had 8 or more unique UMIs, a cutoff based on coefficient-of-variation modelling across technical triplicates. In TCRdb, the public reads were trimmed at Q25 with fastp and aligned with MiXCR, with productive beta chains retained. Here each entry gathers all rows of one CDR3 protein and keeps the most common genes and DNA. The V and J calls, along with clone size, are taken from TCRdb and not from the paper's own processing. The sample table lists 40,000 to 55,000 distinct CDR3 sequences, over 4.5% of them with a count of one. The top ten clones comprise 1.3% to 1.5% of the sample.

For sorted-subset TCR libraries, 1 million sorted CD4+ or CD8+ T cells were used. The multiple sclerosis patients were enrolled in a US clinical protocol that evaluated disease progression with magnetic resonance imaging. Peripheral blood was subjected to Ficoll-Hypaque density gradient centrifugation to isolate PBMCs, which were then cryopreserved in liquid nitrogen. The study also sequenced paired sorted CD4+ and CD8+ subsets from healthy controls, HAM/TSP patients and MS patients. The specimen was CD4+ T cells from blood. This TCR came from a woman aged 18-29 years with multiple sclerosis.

DNA sequence: TGTGCCAGCAGTTACGGCCCGGACAGGGGATTTAATTCACCCCTCCACTTT. Translated, this gives CASSYGPDRGFNSPLHF. This chain is built from TRBV6-5 and TRBJ1-6, and 9 bases in between align with TRBD1. Taken from cysteine to phenylalanine, the CDR3 has 17 residues. Only the CDR3 region is kept as DNA, spanning 51 bases read in frame from base 1. After removal of 2 bases from V and 6 bases from J, the junction retains 8 bases not matched to a gene. CDR1 and CDR2, per the germline V gene, are MNHEY and SVGAGI.